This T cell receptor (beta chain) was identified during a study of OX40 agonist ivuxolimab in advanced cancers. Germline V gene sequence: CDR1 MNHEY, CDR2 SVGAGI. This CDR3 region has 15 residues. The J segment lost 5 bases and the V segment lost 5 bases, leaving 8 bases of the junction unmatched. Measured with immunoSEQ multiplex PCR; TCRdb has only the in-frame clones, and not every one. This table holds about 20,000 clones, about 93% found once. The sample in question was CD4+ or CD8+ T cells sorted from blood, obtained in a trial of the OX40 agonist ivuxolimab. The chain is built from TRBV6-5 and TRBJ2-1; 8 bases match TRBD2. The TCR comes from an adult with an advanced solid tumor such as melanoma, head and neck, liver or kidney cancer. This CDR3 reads CASSQSGTRNNEQFF. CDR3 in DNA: TGTGCCAGCAGTCAGTCCGGGACTAGGAACAATGAGCAGTTCTTC.